Following are 25 T cell receptor beta chains from one sample sequenced in a study of type 1 and type 2 diabetes patients. The PCR template was genomic DNA. A primer set of 30 forward and 13 reverse primers amplified the CDR3. From the multiplex PCR reads, TCRdb called clonotypes with MiXCR, one entry per CDR3 protein. The table lists fewer than 300,000 distinct CDR3 sequences, more than 40% of them singletons. The sample comprised peripheral blood mononuclear cells (PBMCs). All receptors come from a man between 18 and 35 years old with type 2 diabetes.

This clonotype has just one count. It may be a read error: a sequence one base away is much more abundant. The CDR3 is CASSGGTVGKLFF. DNA for the CDR3: TGTGCCAGCAGTGGGGGGACTGTCGGCAAACTGTTTTTT. The rearrangement joins TRBV6-6 to TRBJ1-4; maybe TRBD1 (5 bases). V was pared by 5 bases and J by 11 bases, with 15 bases between. Per the germline V gene, CDR1 is MNHNY and CDR2 is SVGAGI (reference sequence). The CDR3 contains 13 residues.

The chain combines TRBV7-3 with TRBJ2-1; D is perhaps TRBD2 (6 bases). This CDR3 is 16 amino acids long. The V gene lost 3 bases and the J gene lost 6 bases, with 18 bases spanning the gap. Per germline, CDR1 SGHTA and CDR2 FQGTGA. CDR3 loop: CASSFLGRGSLNEQFF. The CDR3 region has the DNA TGTGCCAGCAGCTTTTTAGGCCGGGGGAGCCTCAATGAGCAGTTCTTC.

The chain combines TRBV6-2 or TRBV6-3 with TRBJ1-6; 7 nucleotides match TRBD1. After removal of 7 bases from V and 8 bases from J, the junction contained 8 bases not matched to a gene. This CDR3 is built from 14 residues. Germline-derived CDR1 and CDR2 are MNHEY and SVGEGT. The CDR3 DNA reads TGTGCCAGCAAAATCGGGGACAGACATTCACCCCTCCACTTT. Protein product: CASKIGDRHSPLHF.

V is TRBV6-6 and J is TRBJ1-5; no clear D gene. Germline CDR1 reads MNHNY; CDR2 reads SVGAGI (reference sequence). CDR3 length equals 16 residues. Trimming removed 6 bases at V and 4 bases at J, with 19 bases between. The CDR3 sequence: CASRELPQDVNQPQHF. The CDR3 coding sequence is TGTGCCAGCAGGGAACTCCCGCAGGATGTGAATCAGCCCCAGCATTTT.

A single count supports this clonotype. The chain combines TRBV7-9 with TRBJ1-6; D gene uncertain. The germline V gene encodes CDR1 SEHNR and CDR2 FQNEAQ (reference sequence). The germline V and J ends were trimmed by 0 bases and 9 bases, with 9 bases remaining between them. The CDR3 runs to 14 residues. CDR3 amino acids: CASSLAGWGSPLHF. CDR3 DNA sequence: TGTGCCAGCAGCTTAGCTGGTTGGGGTTCACCCCTCCACTTT.

There are a few counts of this clonotype. The genes are TRBV7-3 and TRBJ2-2, with a tentative D call TRBD1 (5 bases). The CDR3 has 14 amino acids. Per the germline V gene, CDR1 is SGHTA and CDR2 is FQGTGA. Trimming took 5 bases from V and 10 from J, leaving 17 bases between them. This chain's CDR3 is CASSPAGLDEELFF. As DNA, the CDR3 is TGTGCCAGCAGCCCCGCAGGGTTGGATGAGGAGCTGTTTTTT.

This chain joins TRBV20-1 and TRBJ1-4; 11 bases fit TRBD1. The V gene end was trimmed by 3 bases and the J gene end by 6 bases; junction bases not matched to a gene: 12. This CDR3 has 17 residues. Germline lookup yields CDR1 DFQATT and CDR2 SNEGSKA (reference sequence). CDR3 nucleotides: TGCAGTGCTAGCAATCCGGGACAGGGGGACGGGGATGAAAAACTGTTTTTT. As protein: CSASNPGQGDGDEKLFF.

This clonotype was counted a few times. The chain links TRBV6-6 to TRBJ2-3; D ambiguous. The CDR3 extends over 12 amino acids. Germline V gene sequence: CDR1 MNHNY, CDR2 SVGAGI (reference sequence). V was shortened by 7 bases and J by 3 bases, with 8 bases between the two germline ends. This chain's CDR3 is CASMDGTDTQYF. The CDR3 DNA reads as TGTGCCAGCATGGACGGAACAGATACGCAGTATTTT.

This clonotype was observed a few times. Compared with germline, one end of the junction differs, possibly owing to a read error. The V gene is TRBV28, the J gene TRBJ1-1; no clear D. The CDR3 consists of 9 residues. CDR1 is MDHEN and CDR2 is SYDVKM in the germline V gene. The CDR3, as DNA: TGTGCCAGCAGTTTAAGTATGATCTTT. This gives the protein CASSLSMIF.

In its sample, this clonotype was seen a few times. The V and J genes are TRBV6-5 and TRBJ1-1; D remains ambiguous. The V and J ends lost 6 bases and 4 bases respectively, with 12 bases between them. The germline CDR1 and CDR2 sequences are MNHEY and SVGAGI. The CDR3 consists of 13 residues. CDR3 residues: CASSPRRSTEAFF. The CDR3 DNA reads as TGTGCCAGCAGCCCTCGACGGAGCACTGAAGCTTTCTTT.

This sequence joins TRBV5-1 and TRBJ2-5; 11 bases align to TRBD2. With V trimmed by 2 bases and J by 2 bases, 2 bases remained unmatched. The CDR3 runs 15 residues. Germline lookup yields CDR1 SGHRS and CDR2 YFSETQ. The CDR3 DNA follows: TGCGCCAGCAGCTTCTGGACTAGCGGGCAAGAGACCCAGTACTTC. This codes for CASSFWTSGQETQYF.

Worth noting for this clonotype: Compared with germline, one end of the junction differs, possibly owing to a read error. The J gene is TRBJ2-7, the V gene TRBV5-1, with D hard to call. CDR1 and CDR2 from the germline V gene are SGHRS and YFSETQ. This CDR3 has 15 residues. The CDR3 DNA follows: TGCGCCAGCAGCTTGCCCACGGGCCCTCACTACGGGCAGTACTTC. It is translated as CASSLPTGPHYGQYF.

The chain joins TRBV27 to TRBJ1-4, with a possible D match to TRBD1 (5 bases). This CDR3 is built from 14 residues. V shed 0 bases and J shed 7 bases, with 9 bases lying between them. Per the germline V gene, CDR1 is MNHEY and CDR2 is SMNVEV (reference sequence). The CDR3 region is CASSLSVDSEKLFF. The CDR3 DNA reads TGTGCCAGCAGTTTATCGGTCGACAGTGAAAAACTGTTTTTT.

This clonotype was seen repeatedly, ten times or more. V gene TRBV10-3 combines with J gene TRBJ1-2; D gene uncertain. The CDR3 loop spans 13 amino acids. Germline V gene sequence: CDR1 ENHRY, CDR2 SYGVKD. V was clipped by 11 bases and J by 4 bases, with 17 bases between them. The CDR3: CASQESLVYGYTF. CDR3 in DNA: TGTGCCTCCCAGGAATCCCTCGTCTATGGCTACACCTTC.

This clonotype was detected only a few times. This chain joins TRBV2 and TRBJ2-5, with D perhaps TRBD1 or TRBD2 (5 bases each). Germline V CDR1 and CDR2: SNHLY, FYNNEI. Trimming removed 7 bases from V and 4 bases from J, with 19 bases in between. The CDR3 runs 15 residues. The DNA for the CDR3 is TGTGCCAGCAAGAAGGAGGAAGGGGTGGGAGAGACCCAGTACTTC. It codes for CASKKEEGVGETQYF.

The chain employs TRBV6-2 or TRBV6-3 and TRBJ2-7; perhaps TRBD1 as D (6 bases). The CDR3 covers 15 residues. Trimming took 5 bases from V and 3 from J, leaving 17 bases between them. Germline values: CDR1 MNHEY, CDR2 SVGEGT. The CDR3 reads CASSTWGRAIYEQYF. DNA for the CDR3: TGTGCCAGCAGTACCTGGGGGCGAGCGATCTACGAGCAGTACTTC.

This clonotype has a count of ten or more. V and J are TRBV2 and TRBJ2-5, with D maybe TRBD1 (5 bases). CDR1 SNHLY and CDR2 FYNNEI come from the germline V gene. Trimming pared 10 bases from V and 5 bases from J, leaving 14 bases between. CDR3 length: 12 residues. The CDR3 DNA is TGTGCCAACAAGGGGTACGAGGAGACCCAGTACTTC. It translates to CANKGYEETQYF.

This clonotype was seen a few times. This chain connects TRBV10-3 to TRBJ2-1; TRBD1 might be the D (8 bases). V shed 11 bases and J shed 7 bases, with 15 bases lying between them. Germline-derived CDR1 and CDR2 are ENHRY and SYGVKD. The CDR3 is made up of 12 amino acids. Here the CDR3 DNA reads TGTGCCTCCGAACAGGGGGGGAATGAGCAGTTCTTC. As protein: CASEQGGNEQFF.

This clonotype turned up a few times. This chain links TRBV27 with TRBJ1-6; a weak D match, TRBD1 (6 bases). The germline CDR1 and CDR2 sequences are MNHEY and SMNVEV (reference sequence). The V end lost 2 bases, the J end lost 10 bases, and 15 bases lay between the germline ends. The CDR3 runs 15 residues. CDR3 in DNA: TGTGCCAGCAGTTTAGCTGGGGGCTTTCGGTCACCCCTCCACTTT. This gives the protein CASSLAGGFRSPLHF.

The chain combines TRBV24-1 with TRBJ1-6, with D unresolved. This CDR3 contains 16 residues. Germline CDR1 KGHDR, CDR2 SFDVKD. V was pared by 0 bases and J by 9 bases, with 14 bases between. The CDR3 reads CATSDLRVALGSPLHF. CDR3 nucleotides: TGTGCCACCAGTGATTTGCGGGTCGCGCTGGGTTCACCCCTCCACTTT.

This chain connects TRBV28 to TRBJ2-7, with TRBD2 identical over 10 bases. The V and J ends lost 5 bases and 6 bases, in that order; junction bases with no gene match: 13. Germline V gene sequence: CDR1 MDHEN, CDR2 SYDVKM. CDR3 length equals 16 residues. The CDR3: CASSATSGKEGREQYF. The CDR3 DNA follows: TGTGCCAGCAGTGCTACTAGCGGGAAAGAGGGCCGCGAGCAGTACTTC. Supplemented by reference TRBV28 and TRBJ2-7, the full variable domain reads DVKVTQSSRYLVKRTGEKVFLECVQDMDHENMFWYRQDPGLGLRLIYFSYDVKMKEKGDIPEGYSVSREKKERFSLILESASTNQTSMYLCASSATSGKEGREQYFGPGTRLTVT.

The chain employs TRBV19 and TRBJ2-5, with D possibly TRBD1 on 6 matching bases. Germline V gives CDR1 LNHDA, CDR2 SQIVND (reference sequence). The V end lost 6 bases, the J end lost 6 bases, and 23 bases lay between the germline ends. This CDR3 region has 16 residues. For the CDR3, the DNA is TGTGCCAGTAGCCCCCCTCCCAAAGGGACACGAAAGACCCAGTACTTC. It translates to CASSPPPKGTRKTQYF.

This chain links TRBV6-5 with TRBJ1-1, with D tentatively TRBD1 (5 bases). This CDR3 is 14 amino acids long. Germline V lookup: CDR1 MNHEY, CDR2 SVGAGI. V was cut by 0 bases and J by 5 bases, with 10 bases left in between. CDR3 sequence: CASSYSSSGTEAFF. In DNA, the CDR3 is TGTGCCAGCAGTTACTCAAGTTCAGGGACTGAAGCTTTCTTT.

The CDR3 coding sequence is TGTGCCAGCAGCTTGGGGGAGGGACTAGCGGGAGCAGATACGCAGTATTTT. Protein: CASSLGEGLAGADTQYF. The chain links TRBV7-2 to TRBJ2-3; 14 positions agree with TRBD2. The ends lost 3 bases at V and 4 bases at J; junction bases unmatched: 6. Looked up from germline, CDR1 is SGHTA and CDR2 is FQGNSA. The CDR3 has 17 residues.

The gene calls are TRBV6-2 or TRBV6-3 and TRBJ2-6, with a weak D call TRBD2 (6 bases). Germline CDR1 and CDR2: MNHEY and SVGEGT. The V and J ends lost 8 bases and 1 base respectively, with 9 bases between them. The CDR3 length is 14 residues. The CDR3 is CASPRGSGANVLTF. As DNA, the CDR3 is TGTGCCAGCCCCCGGGGGTCTGGGGCCAACGTCCTGACTTTC.